The 2 T cell receptor beta chains below were found in one sample sequenced in a study of T cell repertoires in cytomegalovirus infection (dated by TCRdb to about 2019). The listed sequencing device is Illumina HiSeq 1500. TCRdb passed the public sequencing reads through fastp at Q25 and MiXCR, retaining productive beta sequences. Rows are combined by CDR3 protein, so each entry shows the most common genes and DNA. This sample has about 700,000 distinct CDR3 sequences in its table, and around a third of those were observed once. Of the sample, about 20% falls within the top ten clones. The treatment or condition label corresponds to: in vitro stimulation with specific CMV peptide epitopes to enrich CMV-specific T cells. No antigen has been identified for these receptors. Specimen: cultured PBMCs, collected from culture after CMV antigen stimulation. These TCRs come from a human donor in good health (CMV status not recorded). Some clones in this sample may be carry-over from other donors' samples.

In this sample, this clonotype turned up a few times. This chain links TRBV7-2 with TRBJ2-3; D is unresolved. This CDR3 has 15 amino acids. The germline CDR1 and CDR2 sequences are SGHTA and FQGNSA. Trimming left V 5 bases short and J 3 bases short, with 15 bases between. The CDR3 DNA reads as TGTGCCAGCAGCGCCCAATGGGGTCGGACAGATACGCAGTATTTT. It codes for CASSAQWGRTDTQYF.

The gene calls are TRBV12-3 or TRBV12-4 and TRBJ2-1; 10 bases are a match to TRBD2. V lost 4 bases, J lost 6 bases, and 12 bases stayed unmatched. This CDR3 contains 17 residues. The CDR3, as DNA: TGTGCCAGCAGTTCATTTGGAAAAGCGGGGGGGTTCAATGAGCAGTTCTTC. This encodes CASSSFGKAGGFNEQFF.